Shown below are 2 T cell receptor beta chains from a single sample sequenced in a study of cytomegalovirus exposure and HLA in healthy donors listed by TCRdb under 2017. The method behind the library was the immunoSEQ multiplex PCR assay. The multiplex PCR relied on a mix of 60 forward primers for TCR Vbeta segments and 13 reverse primers for TCR Jbeta segments. TCRdb mirrors the immuneACCESS table, restricted to in-frame sequences. Some clones are absent from its copies; in checked studies, under half trace to an unresolved V gene, and the reason for the others is unknown. This sample has 150,000 to 200,000 clones in its table, and roughly four fifths of those were observed once. The ten biggest clones cover roughly 4.3% of the sample. The source material was PBMCs. The receptor set was obtained from a man in his fifties in good health and CMV-seropositive.

The gene calls are TRBV5-1 and TRBJ1-5; D ambiguous. Per the germline V gene, CDR1 is SGHRS and CDR2 is YFSETQ. Trimming pared 2 bases from V and 4 bases from J, leaving 7 bases between. The CDR3 has 13 residues. CDR3 amino acids: CASSFGENQPQHF. The CDR3 DNA follows: TGCGCCAGCAGCTTTGGTGAGAATCAGCCCCAGCATTTT. The full variable domain, rest sourced from reference TRBV5-1 and TRBJ1-5, is KAGVTQTPRYLIKTRGQQVTLSCSPISGHRSVSWYQQTPGQGLQFLFEYFSETQRNKGNFPGRFSGRQFSNSRSEMNVSTLELGDSALYLCASSFGENQPQHFGDGTRLSIL.

The V gene is TRBV9, the J gene TRBJ1-2, with TRBD1 matching 9 bases. Germline CDR1 SGDLS, CDR2 YYNGEE. V was pared by 3 bases and J by 2 bases, with 8 bases of the junction left unmatched. The CDR3 is 16 amino acids. The CDR3 is CASSATDRGSNYGYTF. CDR3 nucleotide sequence: TGTGCCAGCAGCGCAACGGACAGGGGCTCCAACTATGGCTACACCTTC.